This T cell receptor beta chain was documented in a study of a mutant IDH1 vaccine in newly diagnosed glioma. Study summary: Prior therapy was radiotherapy, temozolomide, or both; most received both.

Germline lookup yields CDR1 SGHDT and CDR2 YYEEEE. The CDR3 is 15 residues long. The V and J ends lost 3 bases and 6 bases, in that order; junction bases with no gene match: 11. A word on this clone: The antigen remains undetermined.

Clones were read by immunoSEQ multiplex PCR, and TCRdb kept only the in-frame ones, dropping some. The profile shows about 33,000 clones, 70% to 85% of them singletons. Specified time point: week 5, during vaccination. In every dose of vaccine, 300 ug of mutant IDH1 20-mer peptide was given alongside topical imiquimod. This TCR derives from a young man with glioma. Source: PBMCs, taken from a glioma patient whose treatment included an IDH1 peptide vaccine. This chain joins TRBV5-6 and TRBJ1-2, with TRBD1 matching 7 bases. The CDR3 sequence: CASSYTGTAWNGYTF. In DNA, the CDR3 is TGTGCCAGCAGCTACACCGGGACAGCTTGGAATGGCTACACCTTC.